The present TCR beta chain was sequenced within a study of cytomegalovirus exposure and HLA in healthy donors. Study overall: Ancestry clustering placed 81% of several hundred genotyped donors in the Caucasian-associated cluster. Study observations and caveats: As a later analysis showed, a missense DCLRE1C variant was linked to trimming of TCR beta V- and J-genes.

In regard to this clone: The antigen is unknown.

V was clipped by 3 bases and J by 6 bases, with 12 bases between them. CDR1 and CDR2 (germline): KGHSH, LQKENI. The CDR3 contains 14 residues. PCR primers comprised 60 Vbeta and 13 Jbeta primers. Sequencing used immunoSEQ multiplex PCR; TCRdb keeps in-frame clones, though not all of them. Counted here are about 140,000 clones, 76% occurring once; the ten biggest clones make up approximately 2.8%. The V call is TRBV18, the J call TRBJ1-5; possibly TRBD1 for D (6 bases). This TCR was sampled from a male donor in good health and CMV-seronegative. The sequenced material came from PBMCs. This chain's CDR3 is CASSPTQGSQPQHF. The CDR3 nucleotides are TGTGCCAGCTCACCCACCCAGGGGAGTCAGCCCCAGCATTTT.